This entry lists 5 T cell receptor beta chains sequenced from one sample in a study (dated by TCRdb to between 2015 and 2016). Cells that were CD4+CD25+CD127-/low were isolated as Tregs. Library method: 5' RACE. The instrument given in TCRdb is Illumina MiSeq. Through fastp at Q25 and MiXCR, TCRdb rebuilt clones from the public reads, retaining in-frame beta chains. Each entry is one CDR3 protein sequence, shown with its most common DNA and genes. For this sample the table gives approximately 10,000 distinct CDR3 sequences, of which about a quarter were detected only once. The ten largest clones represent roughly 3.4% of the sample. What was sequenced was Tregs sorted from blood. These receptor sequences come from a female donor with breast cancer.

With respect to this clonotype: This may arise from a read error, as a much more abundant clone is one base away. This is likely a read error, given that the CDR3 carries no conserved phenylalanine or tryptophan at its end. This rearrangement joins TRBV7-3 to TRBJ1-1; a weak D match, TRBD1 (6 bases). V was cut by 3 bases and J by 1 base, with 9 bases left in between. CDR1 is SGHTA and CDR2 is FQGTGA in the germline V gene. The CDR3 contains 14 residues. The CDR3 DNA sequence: TGTGCCAGCAGCTTCGGACAGCCGAACACTGAAGCTTTCCTT. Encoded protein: CASSFGQPNTEAFL.

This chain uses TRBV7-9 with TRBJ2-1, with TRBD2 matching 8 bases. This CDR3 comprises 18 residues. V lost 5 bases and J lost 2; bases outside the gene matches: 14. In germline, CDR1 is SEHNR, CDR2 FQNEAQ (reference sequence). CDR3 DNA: TGTGCCAGCAGCCCAAGGGCGCTAGCGGGTTTCACCTACAATGAGCAGTTCTTC. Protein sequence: CASSPRALAGFTYNEQFF.

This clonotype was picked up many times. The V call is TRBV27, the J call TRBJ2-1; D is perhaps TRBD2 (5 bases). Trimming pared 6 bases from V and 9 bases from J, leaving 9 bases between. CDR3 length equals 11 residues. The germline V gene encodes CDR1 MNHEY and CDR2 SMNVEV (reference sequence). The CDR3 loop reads CASRSAGEQFF. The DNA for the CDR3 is TGTGCCAGCAGATCGGCGGGTGAGCAGTTCTTC.

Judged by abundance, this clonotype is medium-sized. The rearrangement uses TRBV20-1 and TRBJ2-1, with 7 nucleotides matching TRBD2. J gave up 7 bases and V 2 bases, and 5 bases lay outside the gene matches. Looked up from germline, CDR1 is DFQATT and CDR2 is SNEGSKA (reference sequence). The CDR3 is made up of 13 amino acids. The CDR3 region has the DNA TGCAGTGCTAGAACGCAGGGAGGGAATGAGCAGTTCTTC. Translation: CSARTQGGNEQFF.

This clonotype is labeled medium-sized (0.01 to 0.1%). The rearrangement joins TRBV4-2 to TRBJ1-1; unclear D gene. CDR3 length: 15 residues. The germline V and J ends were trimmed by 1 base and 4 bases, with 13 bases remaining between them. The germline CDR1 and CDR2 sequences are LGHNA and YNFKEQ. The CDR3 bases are TGTGCCAGCAGCCAAGGTAGGACGGGGAGCACTGAAGCTTTCTTT. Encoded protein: CASSQGRTGSTEAFF.